This T cell receptor beta chain appears in the sequencing data of a study of T-cell reconstitution after alpha-beta-depleted transplantation in children. TCRbeta library preparation incorporated unique molecular identifiers. TCRdb used MiXCR to reprocess the PCR reads, holding one entry per CDR3 protein. The top ten hold about 8% of the sample, which has a few hundred thousand distinct CDR3 sequences, roughly 9.1% seen once. The specimen was PBMCs, collected before TCRalphabeta/CD19-depleted stem cell transplant. This clonotype originated in a boy under two years old with acute myeloid leukemia, due to receive a stem cell transplant.

CDR3 sequence (DNA): TGTGCCAGCAGCCAAGAACTGGCCTCTGGCACAGATACGCAGTATTTT. This encodes CASSQELASGTDTQYF. V usage is TRBV14 and J usage is TRBJ2-3, with unresolved D. Germline values: CDR1 SGHDN, CDR2 FVKESK. The CDR3 sequence is 16 residues long. V lost 0 bases to trimming and J lost 1 base, with 11 bases between them.